One and the same sample provided the 28 T cell receptor beta chains below, sequenced in a study of blood T cells in healthy people across ages (dated by TCRdb to 2013 to 2016). Libraries were constructed by 5' RACE. Sequencing instrument: Illumina HiSeq 2500. A second PCR of about 7 to 12 cycles was run with a J-beta primer mix and a sample-barcoded 5' primer. The public reads were reanalyzed by TCRdb: fastp trimming at Q25, MiXCR alignment, in-frame beta chains only. All rows with the same CDR3 protein become a single entry with the most common DNA and genes. The sample table holds approximately 1,000,000 distinct CDR3 sequences, of which 35% to 40% were seen once. Around 12% of the sample is in the top ten clones. The specimen was blood. These receptors came from a young man in good health.

This clonotype was found a few times. The chain is built from TRBV7-8 and TRBJ2-7, with D perhaps matching TRBD1 or TRBD2 (5 bases each). The CDR3 sequence is 14 residues long. Germline CDR1 is SGHVS and CDR2 is FQNEAQ. V was cut by 1 base and J by 3 bases, with 10 bases left in between. CDR3 amino acids: CASSLVGTFYEQYF. The CDR3 nucleotides are TGTGCCAGCAGCTTAGTCGGGACCTTCTACGAGCAGTACTTC.

This clonotype has a handful of counts. The chain combines TRBV28 with TRBJ2-1; possibly TRBD1 or TRBD2 for D (5 bases each). The V end was cut by 7 bases, the J end by 3 bases, with 16 bases between. Per the germline V gene, CDR1 is MDHEN and CDR2 is SYDVKM. The CDR3 runs to 15 residues. CDR3 in amino acids: CASTDRDGIYNEQFF. DNA of the CDR3: TGTGCCAGCACAGACCGGGACGGCATCTACAATGAGCAGTTCTTC.

This clonotype was seen repeatedly, ten times or more. The J gene is TRBJ2-3, the V gene TRBV7-2; unclear D gene. The CDR3 is made up of 13 amino acids. V gave up 5 bases and J gave up 0 bases, with 6 bases separating them. Germline V gene sequence: CDR1 SGHTA, CDR2 FQGNSA. The DNA of the CDR3 is TGTGCCAGCAGCATCCCTAGCACAGATACGCAGTATTTT. It translates to CASSIPSTDTQYF.

The gene calls are TRBV4-3 and TRBJ2-6; D ambiguous. Trimming shortened V by 0 bases and J by 1 base, and 10 bases separated the two germline ends. CDR3 length equals 17 residues. CDR1 and CDR2 (germline): LGHNA, YSLEER. The CDR3 DNA sequence: TGCGCCAGCAGCCAAGATACGTCCCAGTCTGGGGCCAACGTCCTGACTTTC. Protein product: CASSQDTSQSGANVLTF.

V is TRBV27 and J is TRBJ1-6; D ambiguous. The CDR3 length is 16 residues. Per germline, CDR1 MNHEY and CDR2 SMNVEV (reference sequence). With 2 bases removed from V and 2 bases from J, the gap between germline ends came to 10 bases. CDR3 region: CASSLEGLAYNSPLHF. The CDR3 DNA follows: TGTGCCAGCAGTTTAGAGGGCCTAGCCTATAATTCACCCCTCCACTTT.

The V gene is TRBV25-1, the J gene TRBJ1-6; 8 bases map to TRBD1. Trimming at V came to 0 bases and at J to 6 bases, leaving 10 bases not matched to a gene. Germline assignment: CDR1 MGHDK and CDR2 SYGVNS. The CDR3 consists of 18 residues. CDR3 protein: CASSEYIPGGYGNSPLHF. The DNA for the CDR3 is TGTGCCAGCAGTGAATATATTCCAGGGGGCTACGGTAATTCACCCCTCCACTTT.

A single count supports this clonotype. The chain recombines TRBV6-5 with TRBJ1-1; D is perhaps TRBD1 (6 bases). The CDR3 runs 15 residues. CDR1 is MNHEY, CDR2 SVGAGI, per germline. The germline V and J ends were trimmed by 2 bases and 0 bases, with 10 bases remaining between them. The CDR3 coding sequence is TGTGCCAGCAGTTACAGGGGGAGGGTGAACACTGAAGCTTTCTTT. This encodes CASSYRGRVNTEAFF.

The chain joins TRBV5-6 to TRBJ2-7; D gene uncertain. Trimming shortened V by 4 bases and J by 4 bases, and 15 bases separated the two germline ends. The CDR3 contains 14 residues. CDR1 is SGHDT and CDR2 is YYEEEE in the germline V gene. CDR3 DNA sequence: TGTGCCAGCAGCGTGCGGTTAGTAGAATACGAGCAGTACTTC. Translating gives CASSVRLVEYEQYF.

This clonotype was recorded a few times. As DNA, the CDR3 is TGCAGTGCTAGAGTTCTAAGACAGGTCAGCAATCAGCCCCAGCATTTT. It codes for CSARVLRQVSNQPQHF. V is TRBV20-1 and J is TRBJ1-5, with D possibly TRBD1 on 6 matching bases. The germline CDR1 and CDR2 sequences are DFQATT and SNEGSKA (reference sequence). The CDR3 sequence is 16 residues long. Deletions cut 1 base from V and 1 base from J, with 14 bases between.

The rearrangement uses TRBV4-3 and TRBJ1-1; possibly TRBD1 for D (5 bases). Germline loops: CDR1 LGHNA, CDR2 YSLEER. The CDR3 runs to 15 residues. V lost 1 base to trimming and J lost 1 base, with 10 bases between them. The CDR3 bases are TGCGCCAGCAGCCAAGCGCCCACAGGGAACACTGAAGCTTTCTTT. Protein product: CASSQAPTGNTEAFF.

The genes are TRBV7-8 and TRBJ2-3; no firm D call. The ends were cut back, 5 bases at V and 2 bases at J, with 17 bases in the middle. From germline, CDR1 is SGHVS and CDR2 FQNEAQ. This CDR3 has 16 residues. CDR3 DNA sequence: TGTGCCAGCAGCCCAGACCCAGGTTCTCTCACAGATACGCAGTATTTT. Translating it yields CASSPDPGSLTDTQYF. The entire variable domain, with the rest obtained from reference TRBV7-8 and TRBJ2-3, is as follows: GAGVSQSPRYKVAKRGQDVALRCDPISGHVSLFWYQQALGQGPEFLTYFQNEAQLDKSGLPSDRFFAERPEGSVSTLKIQRTQQEDSAVYLCASSPDPGSLTDTQYFGPGTRLTVL.

This clonotype came up a few times. This sequence joins TRBV20-1 and TRBJ1-5; the D gene is possibly TRBD1 (6 bases). CDR3 length equals 16 residues. Germline CDR1 is DFQATT and CDR2 is SNEGSKA (reference sequence). V lost 4 bases and J 6 bases, leaving 22 bases between the germline ends. The CDR3 loop is CSAIRLLGGLSQPQHF. CDR3 DNA sequence: TGCAGTGCTATCAGGCTCCTCGGGGGGCTAAGTCAGCCCCAGCATTTT.

This clonotype was detected a few times. V gene TRBV20-1 combines with J gene TRBJ2-3; possible D gene TRBD2, 6 bases. Per germline, CDR1 DFQATT and CDR2 SNEGSKA (reference sequence). Trimming left V 5 bases short and J 3 bases short, with 18 bases between. This CDR3 spans 15 amino acids. The CDR3 here is CSAGGLDVGTDTQYF. The CDR3 region has the DNA TGCAGTGCTGGGGGACTCGACGTTGGGACAGATACGCAGTATTTT.

The chain has TRBV6-2 or TRBV6-3 and TRBJ1-1; D is possibly TRBD1 (5 bases). The CDR3 consists of 14 residues. V was pared by 4 bases and J by 5 bases, with 14 bases between. The V gene's germline CDR1 is MNHEY and CDR2 SVGEGT. CDR3 coding DNA: TGTGCCAGCAGTTTCCAGGGAGGACCAACTGAAGCTTTCTTT. This sequence encodes CASSFQGGPTEAFF.

This chain connects TRBV4-2 to TRBJ2-1; no firm D call. This CDR3 contains 12 residues. From germline, CDR1 is LGHNA and CDR2 YNFKEQ. The V and J ends lost 0 bases and 10 bases respectively, with 7 bases between them. The CDR3 region is CASSQDKSEQFF. The DNA of the CDR3 is TGTGCCAGCAGCCAAGATAAGTCGGAGCAGTTCTTC.

This chain links TRBV2 with TRBJ1-2; D may be TRBD1 (6 bases). This CDR3 is 13 amino acids long. Germline V lookup: CDR1 SNHLY, CDR2 FYNNEI. V gave up 9 bases and J gave up 1 base, with 12 bases separating them. The CDR3 region is CARWTDFNYGYTF. The CDR3 DNA reads as TGTGCCAGATGGACAGACTTTAACTATGGCTACACCTTC.

CDR3 in amino acids: CASSYPQMFTEAFF. CDR3 coding DNA: TGTGCCAGCAGTTACCCCCAGATGTTCACTGAAGCTTTCTTT. The J gene is TRBJ1-1, the V gene TRBV6-2 or TRBV6-3; the D is unclear. CDR3 length equals 14 residues. The germline CDR1 and CDR2 sequences are MNHEY and SVGEGT. The V end lost 2 bases, the J end lost 4 bases, and 11 bases lay between the germline ends.

As for this clonotype: This may stem from a read error, because a much larger clone lies one nucleotide away. The V call is TRBV7-9, the J call TRBJ1-2, with a weak D call TRBD1 (6 bases). From germline, CDR1 is SEHNR and CDR2 FQNEAQ (reference sequence). The CDR3 is 13 residues long. Here the CDR3 reads CASSLTGPYDYTF. CDR3 DNA sequence: TGTGCCAGCAGCTTGACAGGCCCCTATGACTACACCTTC.

This chain uses TRBV6-1 with TRBJ2-3; 8 bases map to TRBD2. The CDR3 has 17 residues. The germline V gene encodes CDR1 MNHNS and CDR2 SASEGT. J lost 1 base, V lost 5 bases, and 11 bases had no gene match. In DNA form, the CDR3 reads TGTGCCAGCAGTACACGGGGGCGGGGGGCTGGCACAGATACGCAGTATTTT. Translating gives CASSTRGRGAGTDTQYF.

V and J are TRBV24-1 and TRBJ2-2, with D possibly being TRBD1 (6 bases). Per germline, CDR1 KGHDR and CDR2 SFDVKD. This CDR3 region has 15 residues. The ends were cut back, 4 bases at V and 3 bases at J, with 11 bases in the middle. The chain's CDR3 is CATSDRGKDTGELFF. DNA of the CDR3: TGTGCCACCAGTGACAGGGGAAAAGACACCGGGGAGCTGTTTTTT.

This clonotype has more than one count but fewer than ten. The chain is built from TRBV28 and TRBJ1-1; D is unclear. Germline CDR1 MDHEN, CDR2 SYDVKM. Deletions cut 7 bases from V and 1 base from J, with 10 bases between. The CDR3 totals 13 residues. In nucleotides, the CDR3 is TGTGCCAGCATTGAACGGACGAACACTGAAGCTTTCTTT. Protein product: CASIERTNTEAFF.

The chain links TRBV6-2 or TRBV6-3 to TRBJ2-7, with D unresolved. Germline CDR1 reads MNHEY; CDR2 reads SVGEGT. The CDR3 consists of 13 residues. V dropped 2 bases and J dropped 3 bases, with 8 bases sitting between them. CDR3 sequence reads: CASSYAQIYEQYF. For the CDR3, the DNA is TGTGCCAGCAGTTACGCCCAGATCTACGAGCAGTACTTC.

In its sample, this clonotype was seen a few times. The rearrangement uses TRBV13 and TRBJ1-1; no clear D gene. Germline V gene data show CDR1 as PRHDT and CDR2 as FYEKMQ (reference sequence). Trimming took off 3 bases at V and 5 bases at J, with 10 bases between the two ends. The CDR3 is 13 residues long. The CDR3 nucleotides read TGTGCCAGCAGCTTCGTGGGCTCGACTGAAGCTTTCTTT. It yields the protein CASSFVGSTEAFF.

This clonotype turned up a few times. The rearrangement links TRBV20-1 to TRBJ2-3; D possibly uses TRBD1 or TRBD2 (5 bases each). CDR1 is DFQATT and CDR2 is SNEGSKA in the germline V gene (reference sequence). The CDR3 runs 17 residues. Trimming removed 5 bases from V and 3 bases from J, with 24 bases in between. The CDR3 loop is CSAPNPPRQPGTDTQYF. The CDR3 DNA reads TGCAGTGCTCCAAACCCACCTAGACAGCCGGGGACAGATACGCAGTATTTT.

This clonotype has a handful of counts. This chain connects TRBV7-9 to TRBJ1-1; unclear D gene. The V gene lost 5 bases and the J gene lost 0 bases, with 13 bases spanning the gap. The germline CDR1 and CDR2 sequences are SEHNR and FQNEAQ (reference sequence). The CDR3 sequence is 15 residues long. Here the CDR3 reads CASSPRNYMNTEAFF. CDR3 bases: TGTGCCAGCAGCCCCAGGAACTACATGAACACTGAAGCTTTCTTT.

This clonotype was seen a few times. The rearrangement joins TRBV4-1 to TRBJ2-5, with 7 bases aligning to TRBD1. The end of the DNA aligns better with TRBJ2-7, so the J call may be wrong. The germline CDR1 and CDR2 sequences are MGHRA and YSYEKL. The CDR3 runs to 16 residues. The chain's CDR3 is CASSQVGQPGDYEQYF. DNA of the CDR3: TGCGCCAGCAGCCAAGTGGGACAGCCCGGGGACTACGAGCAGTACTTC.

The CDR3 protein is CASSPGGYLPYNEQYF. The CDR3 DNA sequence: TGTGCCAGCAGCCCCGGGGGGTACCTGCCCTACAATGAGCAGTACTTC. The chain uses TRBV9 and TRBJ2-1, with 7 nucleotides matching TRBD2. The J call may be wrong; the DNA end is better matched by TRBJ2-7. CDR1 SGDLS and CDR2 YYNGEE come from the germline V gene. The CDR3 runs 16 residues.

The chain joins TRBV2 to TRBJ2-1; 8 positions agree with TRBD1. Germline-derived CDR1 and CDR2 are SNHLY and FYNNEI. J was trimmed by 9 bases and V by 4 bases; bases with no gene match: 8. The CDR3 contains 14 residues. This CDR3 reads CASSAQGALGEQFF. The DNA for the CDR3 is TGTGCCAGCAGTGCCCAGGGGGCCCTCGGTGAGCAGTTCTTC.